A single sample is the source of the 9 T cell receptor beta chains below, sequenced in a study of T cell changes during pregnancy in multiple sclerosis. Some clones are missing from TCRdb's copy, which holds only in-frame ones; the method was immunoSEQ multiplex PCR. The table has almost 50,000 clones, approximately 93% seen once. The sequencing here drew on CD4+ T cells from peripheral blood mononuclear cells, taken in the third trimester of pregnancy. All receptors derive from a female donor with multiple sclerosis, enrolled in a pregnancy study.

J is TRBJ2-3 and V is TRBV30, with 7 bases aligning to TRBD1. The ends lost 2 bases at V and 8 bases at J; junction bases unmatched: 10. CDR3 length: 14 residues. The germline CDR1 and CDR2 sequences are GTSNPN and SVGIG (reference sequence). The CDR3 here is CAWSPRRGHGTQYF. DNA of the CDR3: TGTGCCTGGAGTCCGCGTAGGGGGCACGGTACGCAGTATTTT.

CDR3 DNA: TGTGCCAGCAGACGGACAGGGGACTATGGCTACACCTTC. Translation: CASRRTGDYGYTF. The chain combines TRBV5-5 with TRBJ1-2; 9 positions match TRBD1. After removal of 5 bases from V and 3 bases from J, the junction contained 2 bases not matched to a gene. This CDR3 has 13 residues. Germline V lookup: CDR1 SGHKS, CDR2 YYEKEE (reference sequence).

In this sample, this clone turned up once. The rearrangement uses TRBV5-1 and TRBJ2-5; D is possibly TRBD1 (6 bases). Trimming left V 0 bases short and J 2 bases short, with 11 bases between. Germline-derived CDR1 and CDR2 are SGHRS and YFSETQ. The CDR3 is 15 residues long. The CDR3 DNA reads TGCGCCAGCAGCTTGGTCGGACAGAATCAAGAGACCCAGTACTTC. This codes for CASSLVGQNQETQYF.

The genes are TRBV10-3 and TRBJ2-1, with D perhaps matching TRBD2 (7 bases). The V gene lost 2 bases and the J gene lost 2 bases, with 13 bases spanning the gap. This CDR3 spans 16 amino acids. Looked up from germline, CDR1 is ENHRY and CDR2 is SYGVKD. The CDR3 sequence: CAISETAGAAYNEQFF. Written as DNA, the CDR3 is TGTGCCATCAGTGAGACCGCGGGGGCCGCCTACAATGAGCAGTTCTTC.

The chain uses TRBV5-1 and TRBJ2-1; TRBD2 matches 9 bases. Per germline, CDR1 SGHRS and CDR2 YFSETQ. This CDR3 spans 16 amino acids. The trim removed 4 bases at V and 5 bases at J, leaving 10 bases unmatched. CDR3 DNA: TGCGCCAGCAGCGCGCGACTAGCGGCGAATGACAATGAGCAGTTCTTC. It translates to CASSARLAANDNEQFF.

This CDR3 is CSASFRQVLHF. For the CDR3, the DNA is TGCAGTGCTAGTTTTAGGCAGGTTCTCCACTTT. The rearrangement uses TRBV20-1 and TRBJ1-6; unclear D gene. Per the germline V gene, CDR1 is DFQATT and CDR2 is SNEGSKA (reference sequence). The CDR3 sequence is 11 residues long. The V end lost 3 bases, the J end lost 16 bases, and 13 bases lay between the germline ends.

This chain links TRBV18 with TRBJ2-1; D gene ambiguous. The CDR3 is made up of 15 amino acids. CDR1 is KGHSH, CDR2 LQKENI, per germline. V shed 2 bases and J shed 4 bases, with 12 bases lying between them. The CDR3 nucleotides are TGTGCCAGCTCACCATTATCTCAGGATTACAATGAGCAGTTCTTC. As protein: CASSPLSQDYNEQFF.

V is TRBV29-1 and J is TRBJ2-5, with 7 bases fitting TRBD1. CDR3 size: 13 residues. V shed 8 bases and J 5 bases; nucleotides not matched to a gene: 11. Germline CDR1 SQVTM, CDR2 ANQGSEA. The CDR3 reads CSLSQGQWETQYF. The CDR3 region has the DNA TGCAGCCTTTCCCAGGGACAGTGGGAGACCCAGTACTTC.

The V and J genes are TRBV18 and TRBJ1-1; the D is unclear. V shed 1 base and J shed 6 bases, with 12 bases lying between them. The CDR3 consists of 14 residues. CDR1 is KGHSH and CDR2 is LQKENI in the germline V gene. Here the CDR3 reads CASSPLDGVAEAFF. CDR3 nucleotide sequence: TGTGCCAGCTCACCACTCGACGGGGTTGCTGAAGCTTTCTTT.